This is a list of T cell receptor beta chains from one sample in a study of T-cell memory formation after mild COVID-19. From the 5' RACE reads, TCRdb called clonotypes with MiXCR, one entry per CDR3 protein. The table records hundreds of thousands of distinct CDR3 sequences, 15% to 20% of them present only once. The sequenced sample consisted of PBMCs or a T cell subset sorted from them (not recorded which). The receptors stem from an adult woman who had mild COVID-19 (a few samples of this study predate the infection). Cell type and time point are not known. Each CDR3 is given with its conserved first and last residue. A D gene is named only where the DNA matches it firmly. Where a row states a size, it is once, few, many or the class of an expanded clone; other rows omit it.

>few|TRBV10-3|.|TRBJ2-3
CAISESGVVTDTQYF
TGTGCCATCAGTGAGTCGGGGGTGGTCACAGATACGCAGTATTTT
>many|TRBV5-6|TRBD1|TRBJ2-4
CASSLIYTGTGSYF
TGTGCCAGCAGCCTCATCTACACCGGGACAGGGTCGTACTTC
>.|TRBV2|.|TRBJ1-3
CASSEQGENTIYF
TGTGCCAGCAGTGAACAGGGAGAAAACACCATATATTTT
>few|TRBV12-3/TRBV12-4|TRBD1|TRBJ2-1
CASSGTGPLVEQFF
TGTGCCAGCAGCGGGACAGGGCCTCTAGTAGAACAGTTCTTC
>few|TRBV6-5|.|TRBJ2-3
CASSYHTGSTDTQYF
TGTGCCAGCAGTTACCATACAGGGTCGACAGATACGCAGTATTTT
>few|TRBV5-1|.|TRBJ2-1
CASRETVYNEQFF
TGCGCCAGCAGGGAGACAGTATACAATGAGCAGTTCTTC
>few|TRBV24-1|.|TRBJ1-5
CATSPGQWRSNQPQHF
TGTGCCACCAGTCCAGGCCAGTGGAGGAGCAATCAGCCCCAGCATTTT
>few|TRBV24-1|.|TRBJ2-6
CATPWDGYSGANVLTF
TGTGCCACCCCCTGGGATGGGTACTCTGGGGCCAACGTCCTGACTTTC
>.|TRBV20-1|.|TRBJ2-7
CSPTGNGEQYF
TGCAGCCCTACAGGGAACGGCGAGCAGTACTTC
>once|TRBV7-8|.|TRBJ1-1
CASSLAGWTEAFF
TGTGCCAGCAGCTTAGCGGGGTGGACTGAAGCTTTCTTT
>few|TRBV19|.|TRBJ2-3
CASSIGDRLFGTQYF
TGTGCCAGTAGTATCGGGGACCGCCTTTTTGGTACGCAGTATTTT
>many|TRBV11-3|TRBD2|TRBJ2-1
CASSLEVLGGRWDNEQFF
TGTGCCAGCAGCTTAGAGGTCCTTGGCGGGAGATGGGACAATGAGCAGTTCTTC
>.|TRBV7-9|TRBD1|TRBJ1-3
CASSLTGQGANGNTIYF
TGTGCCAGCAGCTTAACGGGACAGGGGGCGAATGGAAACACCATATATTTT
>.|TRBV4-2|.|TRBJ2-1
CASSQDGGSSYNEQFF
TGTGCCAGCAGCCAAGACGGCGGTAGCTCCTACAATGAGCAGTTCTTC
>.|TRBV19|.|TRBJ2-5
CASSMTGDQYF
TGTGCCAGTAGTATGACGGGGGACCAGTACTTC
>.|TRBV5-6|.|TRBJ2-4
CASSSGTSLAKNIQYF
TGTGCCAGCAGCTCCGGGACTTCCCTAGCCAAAAACATTCAGTACTTC
>few|TRBV13|.|TRBJ2-3
CASSFWQDPDTQYF
TGTGCCAGCAGCTTCTGGCAGGACCCCGATACGCAGTATTTT
>.|TRBV18|.|TRBJ2-7
CASSFRAPAEGSYEQYF
TGTGCCAGCTCATTCAGGGCACCCGCGGAGGGCTCCTACGAGCAGTACTTC
>few|TRBV25-1|.|TRBJ2-5
CASRGYQETQYF
TGTGCCAGCAGGGGATACCAAGAGACCCAGTACTTC
>.|TRBV7-8|.|TRBJ1-2
CASSFGGGGGYTF
TGTGCCAGCAGCTTCGGGGGAGGAGGCGGCTACACCTTC
>.|TRBV18|TRBD1|TRBJ2-7
CASSPLGTGAAYEQYF
TGTGCCAGCTCACCATTGGGGACAGGCGCGGCATACGAGCAGTACTTC
>.|TRBV5-5|TRBD1|TRBJ2-3
CASSNTGGRADTQYF
TGTGCCAGCAGCAACACAGGGGGCAGAGCAGATACGCAGTATTTT
>few|TRBV6-2/TRBV6-3|TRBD2|TRBJ2-3
CASSSSPGLGTDTQYF
TGTGCCAGCAGTTCCTCTCCGGGACTAGGAACCGATACGCAGTATTTT
>few|TRBV3-1|TRBD1|TRBJ2-1
CASIGQGGNEQFF
TGTGCCAGCATTGGACAGGGAGGCAATGAGCAGTTCTTC
>few|TRBV5-4|.|TRBJ2-7
CASSLAAEYEQYF
TGTGCCAGCAGCTTGGCCGCGGAGTACGAGCAGTACTTC
>.|TRBV5-4|TRBD1|TRBJ2-2
CASSFSGTGHTGELFF
TGTGCCAGCAGCTTTTCAGGGACAGGGCACACCGGGGAGCTGTTTTTT
>few|TRBV2|.|TRBJ2-1
CASSEAGVGEQFF
TGTGCCAGCAGTGAAGCGGGGGTCGGTGAGCAGTTCTTC
>many|TRBV7-3|.|TRBJ2-2
CASRRENGELFF
TGTGCCAGCAGACGGGAGAACGGGGAGCTGTTTTTT
>.|TRBV4-3|.|TRBJ1-3
CASSQDAGGTDTIYF
TGCGCCAGCAGCCAAGATGCGGGGGGAACGGACACCATATATTTT
>few|TRBV24-1|.|TRBJ2-1
CATSDQRRVGNEQFF
TGTGCCACCAGTGATCAACGCAGGGTGGGCAATGAGCAGTTCTTC
>.|TRBV14|.|TRBJ1-4
CASSRDISTNEKLFF
TGTGCCAGCAGCCGGGACATCTCAACTAATGAAAAACTGTTTTTT
>few|TRBV24-1|.|TRBJ2-7
CATSGGIEQYF
TGTGCCACCAGCGGGGGTATCGAGCAGTACTTC
>.|TRBV5-8|.|TRBJ1-1
CASSVNRNTEAFF
TGTGCCAGCAGCGTAAACAGGAACACTGAAGCTTTCTTT
>few|TRBV6-6|.|TRBJ2-7
CASSYDFRFEQYF
TGTGCCAGCAGTTACGACTTCAGGTTCGAGCAGTACTTC
>.|TRBV12-3/TRBV12-4|TRBD2|TRBJ2-7
CASSLTSGGAEQYF
TGTGCCAGCAGTTTGACTAGCGGGGGCGCGGAGCAGTACTTC
>.|TRBV11-2|TRBD2|TRBJ2-1
CASSLWGIAGGKEEQFF
TGTGCCAGCAGCTTATGGGGGATAGCGGGAGGAAAGGAGGAGCAGTTCTTC
>few|TRBV3-1|.|TRBJ2-2
CASSHHQGGELFF
TGTGCCAGCAGCCATCATCAAGGCGGGGAGCTGTTTTTT
>.|TRBV20-1|.|TRBJ1-1
CRAHRMDTHLGAFF
TGCAGAGCCCACCGGATGGACACTCATCTTGGAGCTTTCTTT
>.|TRBV5-6|TRBD2|TRBJ2-1
CASSRGRGYNEQFF
TGTGCCAGCAGCCGCGGGAGGGGCTACAATGAGCAGTTCTTC
>.|TRBV11-2|.|TRBJ2-7
CASSSSWMSAIRSYEQYF
TGTGCCAGCAGCTCCTCGTGGATGTCGGCGATCAGATCCTACGAGCAGTACTTC
>few|TRBV5-1|.|TRBJ2-1
CASSWGTGDEQFF
TGCGCCAGCAGCTGGGGGACTGGCGATGAGCAGTTCTTC
>.|TRBV5-5|.|TRBJ1-1
CASSLGGTAEAFF
TGTGCCAGCAGCTTGGGGGGAACGGCCGAAGCTTTCTTT
>few|TRBV15|.|TRBJ2-5
CATSRGGWETQYF
TGTGCCACCAGCAGGGGAGGCTGGGAGACCCAGTACTTC
>.|TRBV29-1|.|TRBJ2-1
CSVVDISYNEQFF
TGCAGCGTTGTGGACATATCCTACAATGAGCAGTTCTTC
>few|TRBV12-3/TRBV12-4|.|TRBJ2-7
CASSLAGLNSVSYEQYF
TGTGCCAGCAGTTTGGCCGGGTTGAACTCCGTTTCCTACGAGCAGTACTTC
>.|TRBV6-1|TRBD2|TRBJ2-3
CASRRLAGVSDTRYF
TGTGCCAGCAGGAGACTAGCGGGAGTAAGCGATACGCGGTATTTT
>few|TRBV29-1|.|TRBJ1-5
CSAVLAVGDQPQHF
TGCAGCGCCGTGTTGGCAGTAGGGGATCAGCCCCAGCATTTT
>.|TRBV5-6|.|TRBJ2-3
CASSLKGGGVSDTQYF
TGTGCCAGCAGCTTGAAAGGGGGTGGTGTTTCAGATACGCAGTATTTT